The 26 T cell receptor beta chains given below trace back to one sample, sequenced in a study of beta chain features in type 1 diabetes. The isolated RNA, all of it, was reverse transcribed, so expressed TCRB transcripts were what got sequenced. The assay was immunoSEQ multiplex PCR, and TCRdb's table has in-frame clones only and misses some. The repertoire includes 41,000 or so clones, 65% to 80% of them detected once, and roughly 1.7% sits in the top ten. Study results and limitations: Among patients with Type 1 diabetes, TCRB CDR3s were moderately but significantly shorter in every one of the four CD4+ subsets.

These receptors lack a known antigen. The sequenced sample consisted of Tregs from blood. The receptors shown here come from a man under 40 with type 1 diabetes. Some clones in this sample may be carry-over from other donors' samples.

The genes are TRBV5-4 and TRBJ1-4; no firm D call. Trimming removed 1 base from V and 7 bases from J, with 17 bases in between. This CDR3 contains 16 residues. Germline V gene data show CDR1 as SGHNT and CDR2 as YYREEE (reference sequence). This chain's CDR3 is CASSLFSSSGREKLFF. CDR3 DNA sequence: TGTGCCAGCAGCTTGTTTTCGTCCAGCGGCCGTGAAAAACTGTTTTTT.

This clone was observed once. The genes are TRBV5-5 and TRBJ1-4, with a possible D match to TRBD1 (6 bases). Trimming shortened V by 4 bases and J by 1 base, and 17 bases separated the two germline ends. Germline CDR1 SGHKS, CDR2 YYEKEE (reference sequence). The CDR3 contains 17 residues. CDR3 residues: CASSPGLGAGTNEKLFF. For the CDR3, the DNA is TGTGCCAGCAGCCCCGGCTTGGGGGCCGGAACTAATGAAAAACTGTTTTTT.

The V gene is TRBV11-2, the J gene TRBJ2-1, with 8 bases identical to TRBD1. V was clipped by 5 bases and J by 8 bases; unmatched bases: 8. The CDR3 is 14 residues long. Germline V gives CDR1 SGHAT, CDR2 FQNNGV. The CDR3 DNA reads TGTGCCAGCAGCCCAAGACAGGGGTCTGATGAGCAGTTCTTC. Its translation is CASSPRQGSDEQFF.

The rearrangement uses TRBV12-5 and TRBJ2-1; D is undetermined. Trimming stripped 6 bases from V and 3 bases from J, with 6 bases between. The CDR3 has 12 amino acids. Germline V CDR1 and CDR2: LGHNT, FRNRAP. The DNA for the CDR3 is TGTGCTAGTGGCCTCGTCTACAATGAGCAGTTCTTC. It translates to CASGLVYNEQFF.

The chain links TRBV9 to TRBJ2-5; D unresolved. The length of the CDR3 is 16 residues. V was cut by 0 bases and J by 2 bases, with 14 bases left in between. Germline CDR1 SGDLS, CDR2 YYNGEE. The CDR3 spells CASSVATTSRQETQYF. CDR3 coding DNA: TGTGCCAGCAGCGTAGCTACCACGAGTCGGCAAGAGACCCAGTACTTC.

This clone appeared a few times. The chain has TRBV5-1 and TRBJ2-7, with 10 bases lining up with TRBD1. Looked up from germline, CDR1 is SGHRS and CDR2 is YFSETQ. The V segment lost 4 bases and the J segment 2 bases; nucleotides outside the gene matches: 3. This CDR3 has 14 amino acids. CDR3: CASSRTGGAYEQYF. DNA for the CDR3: TGCGCCAGCAGCAGGACAGGGGGAGCCTACGAGCAGTACTTC. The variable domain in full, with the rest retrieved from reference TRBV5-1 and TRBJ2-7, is KAGVTQTPRYLIKTRGQQVTLSCSPISGHRSVSWYQQTPGQGLQFLFEYFSETQRNKGNFPGRFSGRQFSNSRSEMNVSTLELGDSALYLCASSRTGGAYEQYFGPGTRLTVT.

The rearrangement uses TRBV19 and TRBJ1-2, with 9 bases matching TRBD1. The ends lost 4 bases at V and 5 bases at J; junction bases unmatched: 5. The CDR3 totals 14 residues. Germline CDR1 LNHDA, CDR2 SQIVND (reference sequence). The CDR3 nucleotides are TGTGCCAGTAGTACCGGGACAGGGAAATATGGCTACACCTTC. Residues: CASSTGTGKYGYTF.

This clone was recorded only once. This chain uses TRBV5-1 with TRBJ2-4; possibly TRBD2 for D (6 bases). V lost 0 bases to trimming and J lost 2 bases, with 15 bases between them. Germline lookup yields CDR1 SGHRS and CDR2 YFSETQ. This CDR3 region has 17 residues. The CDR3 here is CASSLDPGRSTKNIQYF. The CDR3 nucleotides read TGCGCCAGCAGCTTGGATCCAGGGAGGTCTACCAAAAACATTCAGTACTTC.

This CDR3 is CAWSSGVSNTGELFF. The CDR3 bases are TGTGCCTGGAGTTCAGGGGTATCGAACACCGGGGAGCTGTTTTTT. The rearrangement joins TRBV30 to TRBJ2-2; D perhaps matches TRBD1 (6 bases). The germline CDR1 and CDR2 sequences are GTSNPN and SVGIG (reference sequence). V lost 2 bases, J lost 0 bases, and 10 bases lay in between. This CDR3 contains 15 residues.

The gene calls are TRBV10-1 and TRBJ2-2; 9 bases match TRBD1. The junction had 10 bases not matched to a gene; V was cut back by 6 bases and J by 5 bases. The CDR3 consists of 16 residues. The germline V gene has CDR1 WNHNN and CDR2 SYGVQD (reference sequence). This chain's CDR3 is CASSSPGQGMTGELFF. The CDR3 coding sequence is TGCGCCAGCAGCTCACCGGGACAGGGAATGACCGGGGAGCTGTTTTTT.

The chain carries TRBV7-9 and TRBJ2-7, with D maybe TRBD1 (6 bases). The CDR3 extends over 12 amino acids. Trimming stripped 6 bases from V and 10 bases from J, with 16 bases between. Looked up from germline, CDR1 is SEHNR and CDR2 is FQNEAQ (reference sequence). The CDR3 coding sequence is TGTGCCAGCAGTAATCAGGGGCCGCGCCAGTACTTC. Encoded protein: CASSNQGPRQYF. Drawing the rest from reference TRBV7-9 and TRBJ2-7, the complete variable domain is DTGVSQNPRHKITKRGQNVTFRCDPISEHNRLYWYRQTLGQGPEFLTYFQNEAQLEKSRLLSDRFSAERPKGSFSTLEIQRTEQGDSAMYLCASSNQGPRQYFGPGTRLTVT.

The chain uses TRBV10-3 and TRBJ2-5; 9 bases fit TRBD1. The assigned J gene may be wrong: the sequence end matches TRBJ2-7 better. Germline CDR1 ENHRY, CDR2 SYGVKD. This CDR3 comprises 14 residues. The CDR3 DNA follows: TGTGCCATCAGGGCAGCGGACAGGGGTTACGAGCAGTACTTC. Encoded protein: CAIRAADRGYEQYF.

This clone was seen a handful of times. The CDR3: CASRRLAEDTQYF. The CDR3 DNA follows: TGTGCCAGCCGCAGACTAGCGGAAGATACGCAGTATTTT. The J gene is TRBJ2-3, the V gene TRBV7-3; 9 bases are shared with TRBD2. The V gene's germline CDR1 is SGHTA and CDR2 FQGTGA. The CDR3 is 13 residues long. Trimming cost V 8 bases and J 5 bases; bases outside gene matches: 5. The whole variable domain, filled in from reference TRBV7-3 and TRBJ2-3, reads GAGVSQTPSNKVTEKGKYVELRCDPISGHTALYWYRQSLGQGPEFLIYFQGTGAADDSGLPNDRFFAVRPEGSVSTLKIQRTERGDSAVYLCASRRLAEDTQYFGPGTRLTVL.

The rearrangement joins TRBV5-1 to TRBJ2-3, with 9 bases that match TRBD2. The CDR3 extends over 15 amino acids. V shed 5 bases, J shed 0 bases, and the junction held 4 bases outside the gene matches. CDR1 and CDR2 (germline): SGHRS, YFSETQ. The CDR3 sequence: CASRISGGSTDTQYF. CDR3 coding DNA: TGCGCCAGCAGAATAAGCGGGGGGAGCACAGATACGCAGTATTTT.

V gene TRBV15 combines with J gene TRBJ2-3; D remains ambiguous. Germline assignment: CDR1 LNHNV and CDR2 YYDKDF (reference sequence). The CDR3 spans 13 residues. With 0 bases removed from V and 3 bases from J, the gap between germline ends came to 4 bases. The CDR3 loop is CATSRDGTDTQYF. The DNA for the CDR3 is TGTGCCACCAGCAGAGACGGTACAGATACGCAGTATTTT.

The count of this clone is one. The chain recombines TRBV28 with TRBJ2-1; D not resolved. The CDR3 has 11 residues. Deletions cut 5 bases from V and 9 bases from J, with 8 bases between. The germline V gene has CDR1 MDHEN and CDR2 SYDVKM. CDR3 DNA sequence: TGTGCCAGCAGTGCGAGCACTGAGCAGTTCTTC. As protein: CASSASTEQFF.

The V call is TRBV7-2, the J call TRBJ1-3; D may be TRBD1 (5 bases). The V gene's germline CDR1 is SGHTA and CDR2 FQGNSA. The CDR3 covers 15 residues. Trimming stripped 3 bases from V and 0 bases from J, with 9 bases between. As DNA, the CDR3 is TGTGCCAGCAGCTTTGGAGGGGTCTCTGGAAACACCATATATTTT. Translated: CASSFGGVSGNTIYF.

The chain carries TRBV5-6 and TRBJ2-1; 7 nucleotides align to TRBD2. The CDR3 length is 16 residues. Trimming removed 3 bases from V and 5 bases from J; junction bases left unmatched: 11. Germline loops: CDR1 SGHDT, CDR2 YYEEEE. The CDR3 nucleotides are TGTGCCAGCAGCTGGGCCCTCGGGGGGAAGGACAATGAGCAGTTCTTC. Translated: CASSWALGGKDNEQFF.

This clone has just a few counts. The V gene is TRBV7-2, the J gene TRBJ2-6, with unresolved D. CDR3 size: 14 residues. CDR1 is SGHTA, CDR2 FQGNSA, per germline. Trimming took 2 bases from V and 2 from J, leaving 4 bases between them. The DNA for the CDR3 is TGTGCCAGCAGCTTATATACTGGGGCCAACGTCCTGACTTTC. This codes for CASSLYTGANVLTF.

This CDR3 reads CASNRGGQGANEQFF. In nucleotides, the CDR3 is TGTGCCAGCAACCGGGGGGGACAGGGGGCAAATGAGCAGTTCTTC. V gene TRBV25-1 combines with J gene TRBJ2-1, with 12 bases that match TRBD1. CDR1 and CDR2 from the germline V gene are MGHDK and SYGVNS. This CDR3 contains 15 residues. Trimming at V came to 7 bases and at J to 7 bases, leaving 8 bases not matched to a gene.

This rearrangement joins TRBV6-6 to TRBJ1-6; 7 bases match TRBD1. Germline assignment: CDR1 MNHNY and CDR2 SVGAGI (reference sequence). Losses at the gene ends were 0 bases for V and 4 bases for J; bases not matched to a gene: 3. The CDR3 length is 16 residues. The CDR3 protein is CASSYSQGPYNSPLHF. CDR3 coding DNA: TGTGCCAGCAGTTACTCACAGGGGCCATATAATTCACCCCTCCACTTT.

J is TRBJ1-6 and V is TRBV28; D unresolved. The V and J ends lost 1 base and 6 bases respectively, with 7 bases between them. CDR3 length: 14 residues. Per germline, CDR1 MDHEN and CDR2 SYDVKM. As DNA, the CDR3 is TGTGCCAGCAGTTTATTCGCGGGTAATTCACCCCTCCACTTT. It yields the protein CASSLFAGNSPLHF.

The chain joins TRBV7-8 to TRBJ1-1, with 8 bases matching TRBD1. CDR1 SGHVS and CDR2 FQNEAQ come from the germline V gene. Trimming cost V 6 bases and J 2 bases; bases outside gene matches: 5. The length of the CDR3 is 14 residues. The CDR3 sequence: CASRGAGGNTEAFF. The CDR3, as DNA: TGTGCCAGCAGGGGGGCAGGGGGCAACACTGAAGCTTTCTTT.

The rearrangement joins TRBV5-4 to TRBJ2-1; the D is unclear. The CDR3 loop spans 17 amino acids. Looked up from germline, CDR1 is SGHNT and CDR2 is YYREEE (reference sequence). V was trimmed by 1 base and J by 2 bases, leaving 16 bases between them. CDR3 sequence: CASSLLKYSQTYNEQFF. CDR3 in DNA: TGTGCCAGCAGCTTGTTGAAGTACAGCCAGACCTACAATGAGCAGTTCTTC. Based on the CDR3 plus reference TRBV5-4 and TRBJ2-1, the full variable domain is ETGVTQSPTHLIKTRGQQVTLRCSSQSGHNTVSWYQQALGQGPQFIFQYYREEENGRGNFPPRFSGLQFPNYSSELNVNALELDDSALYLCASSLLKYSQTYNEQFFGPGTRLTVL.

The CDR3 loop is CASRSGLASFEQYF. In DNA, the CDR3 is TGTGCCAGTAGATCCGGACTAGCGTCGTTCGAGCAGTACTTC. This chain joins TRBV19 and TRBJ2-7; the match to TRBD2 covers 9 bases. Trimming cost V 6 bases and J 6 bases; bases outside gene matches: 9. The germline V gene encodes CDR1 LNHDA and CDR2 SQIVND (reference sequence). This CDR3 comprises 14 residues.

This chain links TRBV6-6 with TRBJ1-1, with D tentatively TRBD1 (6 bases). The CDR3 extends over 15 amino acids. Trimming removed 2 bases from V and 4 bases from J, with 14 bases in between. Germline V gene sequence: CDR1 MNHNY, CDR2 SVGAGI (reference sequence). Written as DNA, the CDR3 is TGTGCCAGCAGTTACCCCGGAGGGGGGGGCACTGAAGCTTTCTTT. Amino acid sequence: CASSYPGGGGTEAFF.